This T cell receptor beta chain appears in the sequencing data of a study of cytomegalovirus exposure and HLA in healthy donors. Study observations and caveats: The study designated some 180 TCR beta chains cytomegalovirus-associated. Confirmation in vitro established that a few CMV-associated chains were specific for CMV antigens. Later work associated roughly 17,000 TCR beta sequences with HLA alleles at 0.05 false discovery rate. The dataset shows that most TCR sequences were rare, while some public TCRs occurred in many donors.

The CDR3 has 16 residues. Germline V gene sequence: CDR1 SGHRS, CDR2 YFSETQ. V trimming: 0 bases; J trimming: 2 bases; junction bases outside the gene matches: 3. With 60 Vbeta and 13 Jbeta primers, the PCR was carried out. The repertoire was sequenced with immunoSEQ multiplex PCR; TCRdb's copy has only in-frame clones and lacks some. The sample records some 40,000 clones, 53% being singletons. As concerns this clone: Its antigen is not identified.

V and J are TRBV5-1 and TRBJ2-3, with 10 bases fitting TRBD2. The TCR sequence derives from a woman in her thirties or forties in good health and CMV-seropositive. Sequencing was carried out using PBMCs. The CDR3 spells CASSLGSGGLTDTQYF. CDR3 bases: TGCGCCAGCAGCTTGGGTAGCGGGGGGCTCACAGATACGCAGTATTTT.